This T cell receptor (beta chain) was recovered during a study of blood T cell repertoires in COVID-19. CDR3 length: 15 residues. Trimming stripped 6 bases from V and 0 bases from J, with 13 bases between. Germline CDR1 is MNHEY and CDR2 is SVGAGI. In the authors' methods: Reference gene primer amplification in the assay estimated nucleated cell counts. Assay: immunoSEQ multiplex PCR; the TCRdb copy retains only in-frame clones and omits some. That table gives V, J and clone size, and the DNA gave D and trimming. The sample consists of roughly 230,000 clones, 82% of them appearing once. The sequence derives from a woman aged 60-70 years who had recovered from COVID-19. The rearrangement links TRBV6-5 to TRBJ2-3; D may be TRBD1 (6 bases). Sequencing input: PBMCs or T cells enriched from blood (not recorded which). Here the CDR3 reads CASRIGGTSTDTQYF. The CDR3 DNA follows: TGTGCCAGCAGAATAGGGGGAACTAGCACAGATACGCAGTATTTT.